This T cell receptor beta chain is from a study of blood T cell repertoires in COVID-19. The wider study: Specimens from acute and convalescent COVID-19 originated in the United States, Italy and Spain. From T cells, B-cell-depleted T cells, or PBMCs came the material, which was cDNA or gDNA.

The CDR3 spans 17 residues. Trimming took 4 bases from V and 0 from J, leaving 17 bases between them. Germline V gene lookup returns CDR1 SGHDN and CDR2 FVKESK. Original processing methods: How many nucleated cells were present was estimated from reference gene primer amplification. TCRdb's copy holds only in-frame clones and misses some; the assay was immunoSEQ multiplex PCR. Clonal size and the V and J genes are those of that table, whereas D and trimming came from the DNA. This sample yields about 200,000 clones, of which 88% are seen a single time; under 2% belongs to the top ten. The receptor's source is a man between 18 and 35 years old with active or convalescent COVID-19. What was sequenced was peripheral blood. The rearrangement joins TRBV14 to TRBJ2-3; TRBD1 is a possible D gene (5 bases). The DNA for the CDR3 is TGTGCCAGCAGCCGACAACAGGACACTCTAAGCACAGATACGCAGTATTTT. Residues: CASSRQQDTLSTDTQYF.